This is a list of T cell receptor beta chains from one sample in a study of tumor and adjacent non-tumor tissue in lung cancer. TCRdb re-derived calls from the multiplex PCR reads in MiXCR, one entry per CDR3 protein. The table records 69,000 or so distinct CDR3 sequences, around three quarters of them present only once. The sequenced sample consisted of lung tumor tissue. These receptors came from a man aged 55 to 70 with non-small cell lung cancer. CDR3s include the opening cysteine and the closing phenylalanine or tryptophan. Fields, in order: clone size, D gene, V gene, J gene, CDR3 protein, CDR3 DNA. The D gene is left open where the match is weak. The size field is filled for only some rows; it gives once, few, many or a size class.

-,-,TRBV20-1,TRBJ1-1,CSARAGGNEAFF,TGCAGTGCTAGAGCGGGGGGGAATGAAGCTTTCTTT
-,-,TRBV29-1,TRBJ1-1,CSVIKGQRTEAFF,TGCAGCGTTATCAAGGGGCAGCGGACTGAAGCTTTCTTT
-,-,TRBV20-1,TRBJ2-3,CSARDTGAKDTQYF,TGCAGTGCTAGAGATACAGGAGCCAAAGATACGCAGTATTTC
-,TRBD2,TRBV20-1,TRBJ2-3,CSGSIPGLGNTDTQYF,TGCAGTGGTTCCATCCCGGGACTAGGAAACACAGATACGCAGTATTTT
-,-,TRBV5-6,TRBJ2-7,CASSPNGRASYEQYF,TGTGCCAGTAGCCCCAATGGCAGGGCGTCCTACGAGCAGTACTTC
-,-,TRBV20-1,TRBJ1-5,CSTGSPGRLNQPQHF,TGCAGTACTGGAAGTCCCGGACGGCTAAATCAGCCCCAGCATTTT
-,TRBD2,TRBV20-1,TRBJ2-3,CCARPSGSTDTQYF,TGCTGTGCTAGACCTAGCGGGAGCACAGATACTCAGTATTTT
few,-,TRBV20-1,TRBJ1-5,CSARAGGLPQHF,TGCAGTGCTAGAGCAGGCGGTCTGCCCCAGCATTTT
-,-,TRBV6-5,TRBJ1-2,CAGNYGSGANYGYTF,TGTGCCGGTAATTACGGTTCAGGGGCTAACTATGGCTACACCTTC
-,TRBD2,TRBV20-1,TRBJ2-2,CSAGDPGTMNTGELSF,TGCAGTGCTGGAGACCCCGGGACTATGAACACCGGGGAGCTGTCTTTT
many,-,TRBV7-8,TRBJ1-5,CASSLVSDLSNQPQHF,TGTGCCAGCAGCTTAGTTTCGGACCTTAGCAATCAGCCCCAGCATTTT
-,TRBD2,TRBV29-1,TRBJ2-1,CNVDSGSSYNEQFF,TGCAACGTAGATAGCGGGAGCTCCTACAATGAGCAGTTCTTC
-,-,TRBV6-5,TRBJ2-5,CASSYSQRGRQTQYF,TGTGCCAGCAGTTACAGTCAGAGGGGACGTCAGACCCAGTACTTC
once,-,TRBV20-1,TRBJ2-3,CSVWRGRDTQYF,TGCAGTGTTTGGAGGGGGAGGGATACGCAGTATTTT
-,TRBD1,TRBV6-6,TRBJ1-1,CASGPQGIYTEALF,TGTGCCAGCGGTCCACAGGGGATTTACACTGAAGCTTTATTT
many,TRBD2,TRBV5-4,TRBJ2-1,CASSLVSGRGIDEQFF,TGTGCCAGCAGCTTGGTTAGCGGGAGGGGGATCGATGAGCAGTTCTTC
many,-,TRBV20-1,TRBJ2-7,CSAGSGQLAHEQYF,TGCAGTGCTGGATCCGGTCAACTAGCCCACGAGCAGTACTTC
many,-,TRBV20-1,TRBJ2-1,CSASSFRDPTYNEQFF,TGCAGTGCTAGTTCTTTCCGAGACCCCACCTACAATGAGCAGTTCTTC
-,-,TRBV29-1,TRBJ1-4,CDVYTPDSATNEKLFF,TGCGACGTTTACACCCCCGACAGTGCAACTAATGAAAAACTGTTTTTT